Listed below are T cell receptor beta chains from one sample, sequenced in a study of shared clonotypes between healthy human individuals. The protocol was immunoSEQ multiplex PCR, while the TCRdb copy is restricted to in-frame clones and leaves out a portion. The profile shows about 2.2 million clones, around 93% of them singletons. The specimen was naive CD8+ T cells from PBMCs. The receptors derive from a man younger than 30 in good health. Some clones in this sample may be carry-over from other donors' samples. Both conserved end residues are part of each CDR3. A D gene is named only where the DNA matches it firmly. Part of the rows lack a size; the others show once, few, many or a class for expanded clones.

13 TRBJ1-1 . few TRBV27 TGTGCCAGCAGCGATAGAATAGGGACTGAAGCTTTCTTT CASSDRIGTEAFF
12 TRBJ2-7 . . TRBV29-1 TGCAGCGTCCAAAATGGGACCTACGAGCAGTACTTC CSVQNGTYEQYF
14 TRBJ1-5 . . TRBV28 TGTGCCAGCAGTTTTTTAAGGGAGGATCAGCCCCAGCATTTT CASSFLREDQPQHF
15 TRBJ1-1 . . TRBV28 TGTGCCAGCAGTTTATCACCCAAATTGAACACTGAAGCTTTCTTT CASSLSPKLNTEAFF
16 TRBJ2-3 TRBD2 . TRBV27 TGTGCCAGCTCCTTCCTTTTAGCGGGGTACACAGATACGCAGTATTTT CASSFLLAGYTDTQYF
15 TRBJ2-7 TRBD2 . TRBV4-1 TGCGCCAGCAGCCCCCATAGGGGCGGGAGTTACGAGCAGTACTTC CASSPHRGGSYEQYF
15 TRBJ2-5 TRBD1 . TRBV9 TGTGCCAGCAGCCAAACCGGGACAGGGAAAGAGACCCAGTACTTC CASSQTGTGKETQYF
14 TRBJ1-5 . . TRBV7-9 TGTGCCAGCAGCGGAGGGGGTGGCAATCAGCCCCAGCATTTT CASSGGGGNQPQHF
15 TRBJ1-4 TRBD1 . TRBV4-3 TGCGCCAGCAGCCAAGGGACAGGGGCCCAGGAAAAACTGTTTTTT CASSQGTGAQEKLFF
15 TRBJ1-3 . . TRBV7-9 TGTGCCAGCAGCCCGGGAGACCTCCCTGGAAACACCATATATTTT CASSPGDLPGNTIYF
14 TRBJ2-6 . . TRBV27 TGTGCCAGCAGTTTGGTGTCTGGGGCCAACGTCCTGACTTTC CASSLVSGANVLTF
12 TRBJ1-2 . . TRBV5-1 TGCGCCAGCAGCACCACAGGGAATGGCTACACCTTC CASSTTGNGYTF
11 TRBJ2-7 . . TRBV6-1 TGTGCCAGCAGTGACTACCACGAGCAGTACTTC CASSDYHEQYF
15 TRBJ2-2 . . TRBV12-5 TGTGCTAGTGGTTTGGTACAAGGGGTTGTCGGGGAGCTGTTTTTT CASGLVQGVVGELFF
19 TRBJ2-1 . . TRBV6-1 TGTGCCAGCAGTGAAAGAAGTGGTGAGCGGCAAAGCTCCTACAATGAGCAGTTCTTC CASSERSGERQSSYNEQFF
16 TRBJ2-7 . . TRBV25-1 TGTGCCAGCAGCCAATGGGGGATTGGGGGGACCTACGAGCAGTACTTC CASSQWGIGGTYEQYF
14 TRBJ2-7 . . TRBV6-6 TGTGCCAGCAGTTACTCGGCACAGAACTACGAGCAGTACTTC CASSYSAQNYEQYF
16 TRBJ2-7 TRBD2 . TRBV11-2 TGTGCCAGCAGCGAATGGGAGGGACTAGCGGGAGGCGAGCAGTACTTC CASSEWEGLAGGEQYF
14 TRBJ2-5 . . TRBV19 TGTGCCAGTAGTATACGGGGCAGTCAAGAGACCCAGTACTTC CASSIRGSQETQYF
16 TRBJ2-5 . . TRBV27 TGTGCCAGCAGTCCCATGGGCAGCCGCCGCCCGGAGACCCAGTACTTC CASSPMGSRRPETQYF
17 TRBJ2-5 TRBD2 . TRBV14 TGTGCCAGCAGCCCCGCCCTGTGGACTAGCGGCCAAGAGACCCAGTACTTC CASSPALWTSGQETQYF
13 TRBJ1-1 TRBD1 . TRBV9 TGTGCCAGCAGCATAACAGGGGGCGGTGAAGCTTTCTTT CASSITGGGEAFF
15 TRBJ1-2 . . TRBV14 TGTGCCAGCAGCCAAGAGCGAAGAGGGCCCTATGGCTACACCTTC CASSQERRGPYGYTF
15 TRBJ2-3 . . TRBV7-3 TGTGCCAGCAGTCCGAGCCTACTGATCACAGATACGCAGTATTTT CASSPSLLITDTQYF
14 TRBJ2-7 TRBD1 . TRBV6-5 TGTGCCAGCAGTTCCTGGGACAGCTCCTACGAGCAGTACTTC CASSSWDSSYEQYF
15 TRBJ2-1 TRBD2 . TRBV4-2 TGTGCCAGCAGCCTTTGGCGGGAGAGGAACAATGAGCAGTTCTTC CASSLWRERNNEQFF
12 TRBJ2-7 TRBD1 . TRBV27 TGTGCCAGCAGTAGACAGGGCACCGAGCAGTACTTC CASSRQGTEQYF
14 TRBJ2-5 . . TRBV28 TGTGCCAGCATGGACCTGGGGAAGCAAGAGACCCAGTACTTC CASMDLGKQETQYF
16 TRBJ2-1 TRBD1 once TRBV28 TGTGCCAGCAGCTGGACAGGGGAGGGGGTCAGAAATGAGCAGTTCTTC CASSWTGEGVRNEQFF
12 TRBJ2-3 . . TRBV10-3 TGTGCCATCAGTGAACGCCAAGATACGCAGTATTTT CAISERQDTQYF
10 TRBJ2-3 . . TRBV6-5 TGTGCCACCGGGAAGGATACGCAGTATTTT CATGKDTQYF
13 TRBJ1-4 . . TRBV13 TGTGCCACCCGGGAGGGTGGTAATGAAAAACTGTTTTTT CATREGGNEKLFF
17 TRBJ2-2 . . TRBV15 TGTGCCACCAGCAGAGATCTCTGGAGGGAGAACACCGGGGAGCTGTTTTTT CATSRDLWRENTGELFF